The next 2 T cell receptor beta chains were all read from a single sample in a study of T-cell memory formation after mild COVID-19. TCRdb called the 5' RACE reads again in MiXCR, with one record for every CDR3 protein. The profile shows just over 350,000 distinct CDR3 sequences, approximately 15% of them singletons. The sequencing sample was made of PBMCs or a T cell subset sorted from them (not recorded which). These receptors originate from a young man who had mild COVID-19 (a few samples of this study predate the infection). Cell type and time point are not known.

This clonotype was seen at least ten times. V usage is TRBV7-9 and J usage is TRBJ2-4; D call uncertain. The germline gives CDR1 SEHNR, CDR2 FQNEAQ (reference sequence). The CDR3 sequence is 16 residues long. Between the trimmed V and J ends, which lost 1 base and 2 bases, there was a span of 12 bases. CDR3 sequence reads: CASSLVGPEPKNIQYF. CDR3 DNA: TGTGCCAGCAGCTTAGTCGGGCCAGAGCCCAAAAACATTCAGTACTTC.

The V call is TRBV12-3 or TRBV12-4, the J call TRBJ1-2; D possibly corresponds to TRBD1 (5 bases). This CDR3 spans 13 amino acids. Trimming pared 7 bases from V and 4 bases from J, leaving 13 bases between. In nucleotides, the CDR3 is TGTGCCAGCAAACGGGGGGGGAGCTATGGCTACACCTTC. Translating it yields CASKRGGSYGYTF.